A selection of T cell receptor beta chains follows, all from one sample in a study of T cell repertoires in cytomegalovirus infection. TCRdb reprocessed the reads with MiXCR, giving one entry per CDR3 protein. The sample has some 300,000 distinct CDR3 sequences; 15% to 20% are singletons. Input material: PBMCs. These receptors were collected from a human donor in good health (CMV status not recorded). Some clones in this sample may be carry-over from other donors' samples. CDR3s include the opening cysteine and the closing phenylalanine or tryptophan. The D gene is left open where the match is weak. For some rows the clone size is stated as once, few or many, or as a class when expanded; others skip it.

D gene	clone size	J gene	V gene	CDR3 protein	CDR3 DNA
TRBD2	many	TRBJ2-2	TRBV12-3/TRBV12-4	CASKSAGANTGELFF	TGTGCCAGCAAATCAGCGGGGGCGAACACCGGGGAGCTGTTTTTT
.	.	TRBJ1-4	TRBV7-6	CASSWTRGAENEKLFF	TGTGCCAGCAGCTGGACACGGGGGGCAGAGAATGAAAAACTGTTTTTT
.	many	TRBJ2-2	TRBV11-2	CASSPGPSPGANTGELFF	TGTGCCAGCAGCCCCGGGCCCTCCCCGGGGGCGAACACCGGGGAGCTGTTTTTT
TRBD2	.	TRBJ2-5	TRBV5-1	CASSNRLAGGQETQYF	TGCGCCAGCAGCAATCGACTAGCGGGGGGCCAAGAGACCCAGTACTTC
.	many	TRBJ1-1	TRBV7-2	CASSAQGLRNTEAFF	TGTGCCAGCAGCGCGCAGGGATTGAGGAACACTGAAGCTTTCTTT
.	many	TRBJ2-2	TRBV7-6	CASSLQGPNTGELFF	TGTGCCAGCAGCTTGCAGGGGCCGAACACCGGGGAGCTGTTTTTT
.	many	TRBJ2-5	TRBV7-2	CASNLRGNLQETQYF	TGTGCCAGCAACTTACGGGGGAACTTACAAGAGACCCAGTACTTC
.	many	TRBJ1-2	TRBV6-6	CASSSNDRYPLSYTF	TGTGCCAGCAGTTCAAACGACAGATACCCTTTGAGCTACACCTTC
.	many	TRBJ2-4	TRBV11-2	CASTPGTFGLIQYF	TGTGCCAGCACCCCCGGGACCTTCGGTTTGATTCAGTACTTC
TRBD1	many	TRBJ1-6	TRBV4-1	CASSPRDSSNSPLHF	TGCGCCAGCAGCCCCCGGGACAGTAGTAATTCACCCCTCCACTTT
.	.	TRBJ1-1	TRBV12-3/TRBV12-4	CASSLTSGEAFF	TGTGCCAGCAGTTTAACCAGCGGTGAAGCTTTCTTT
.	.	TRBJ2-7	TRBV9	CASSDHHDRPTYEQYF	TGTGCCAGCAGCGATCACCATGACAGGCCAACCTACGAGCAGTACTTC
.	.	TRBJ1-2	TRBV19	CASSVDNYGYTF	TGTGCCAGTTCCGTTGATAACTATGGCTACACCTTC
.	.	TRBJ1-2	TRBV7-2	CASSSQTGIYGYTF	TGTGCCAGCAGCTCCCAAACAGGGATCTATGGCTACACCTTC
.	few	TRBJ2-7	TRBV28	CASSPSAEQYF	TGTGCCAGCAGCCCCTCCGCCGAGCAGTACTTC
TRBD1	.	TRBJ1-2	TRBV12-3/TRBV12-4	CASSPSDRSYGYTF	TGTGCCAGCAGTCCGTCGGACAGGTCCTATGGCTACACCTTC
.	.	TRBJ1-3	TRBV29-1	CSVNSGNTIYF	TGCAGCGTTAATTCCGGAAACACCATATATTTT
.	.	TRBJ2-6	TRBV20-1	CSARVRLGLAGTGANVLTF	TGCAGTGCTAGAGTACGGTTAGGGTTGGCGGGCACTGGGGCCAACGTCCTGACTTTC
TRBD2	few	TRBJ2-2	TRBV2	CASNPSGGIGELFF	TGTGCCAGCAACCCTAGCGGGGGAATCGGGGAGCTGTTTTTT
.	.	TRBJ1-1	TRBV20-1	CSGLRTRDTEAFF	TGCAGTGGCCTCAGGACTCGGGACACTGAAGCTTTCTTT
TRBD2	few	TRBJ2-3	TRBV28	CASSRGLEVDTQYF	TGTGCCAGCAGCCGGGGACTAGAGGTAGATACGCAGTATTTT
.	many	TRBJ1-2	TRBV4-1	CASSQVEHGYTF	TGCGCCAGCAGCCAAGTCGAGCATGGCTACACCTTC
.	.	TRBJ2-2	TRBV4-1	CASSQMVATNTGELFF	TGCGCCAGCAGCCAGATGGTTGCGACGAACACCGGGGAGCTGTTTTTT
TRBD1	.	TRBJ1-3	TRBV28	CASWDRGAGNTIYF	TGTGCCAGCTGGGACAGGGGAGCGGGAAACACCATATATTTT
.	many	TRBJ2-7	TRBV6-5	CASSYSFGPGLEYYEQYF	TGTGCCAGCAGTTACTCCTTTGGCCCTGGCCTAGAATACTACGAGCAGTACTTC
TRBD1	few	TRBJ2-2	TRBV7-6	CASSLSADRVNTGELFF	TGTGCCAGCAGCTTATCTGCGGACAGGGTAAACACCGGGGAGCTGTTTTTT
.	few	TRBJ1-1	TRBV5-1	CASSLNPGTPEAFF	TGCGCCAGCAGCTTGAATCCGGGGACGCCTGAAGCTTTCTTT
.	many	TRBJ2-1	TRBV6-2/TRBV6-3	CASSLSGESYNEQFF	TGTGCCAGCAGTCTTTCAGGGGAGTCCTACAATGAGCAGTTCTTC
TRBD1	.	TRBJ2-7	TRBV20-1	CSAYPDRGWDEQYF	TGCAGTGCTTACCCGGACAGGGGATGGGACGAGCAGTACTTC
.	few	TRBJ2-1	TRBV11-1	CASRRRADGSSYNEQFF	TGTGCCAGCAGAAGAAGGGCTGACGGTAGCTCCTACAATGAGCAGTTCTTC
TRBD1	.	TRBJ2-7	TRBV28	CASHTGGGYEQYF	TGTGCCAGCCACACAGGGGGCGGGTACGAGCAGTACTTC
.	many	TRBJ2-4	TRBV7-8	CASSHLPAGKNIQYF	TGTGCCAGCAGCCACCTCCCCGCAGGGAAAAACATTCAGTACTTC
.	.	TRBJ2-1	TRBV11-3	CASSLLGCEQFF	TGTGCCAGCAGCCTATTGGGATGTGAGCAGTTCTTC
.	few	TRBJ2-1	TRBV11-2	CASSPVGNEQFF	TGTGCCAGCAGCCCCGTGGGTAATGAGCAGTTCTTC
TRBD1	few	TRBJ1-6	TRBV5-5	CASSLSTGENSPLHF	TGTGCCAGCAGCCTAAGTACAGGGGAAAATTCACCCCTCCACTTT
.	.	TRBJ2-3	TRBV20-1	CSARVGAFTDTQYF	TGCAGTGCTAGGGTGGGGGCCTTCACAGATACGCAGTATTTT
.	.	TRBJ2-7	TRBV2	CASSVTAFLYEQYF	TGTGCCAGCAGTGTGACCGCGTTCCTCTACGAGCAGTACTTC
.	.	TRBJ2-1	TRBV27	CASKSRGQGRDEQFF	TGTGCCAGCAAATCCCGGGGTCAGGGGAGGGATGAGCAGTTCTTC
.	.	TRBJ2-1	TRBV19	CASSIDGSWPYNEQFF	TGTGCCAGTAGTATAGATGGGTCCTGGCCCTACAATGAGCAGTTCTTC
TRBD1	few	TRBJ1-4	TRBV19	CASSRGTAPNEKLFF	TGTGCCAGTAGTCGAGGGACAGCTCCGAATGAAAAACTGTTTTTT
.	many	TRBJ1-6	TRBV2	CASSEGEGRASPLHF	TGTGCCAGCAGTGAAGGAGAGGGTCGGGCTTCACCCCTCCACTTT
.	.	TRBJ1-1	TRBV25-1	CASSEFYVTEAFF	TGTGCCAGCAGTGAATTTTACGTCACTGAAGCTTTCTTT
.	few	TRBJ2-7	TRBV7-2	CASSQGGSGEPYEQYF	TGTGCCAGCAGCCAGGGCGGTTCCGGCGAGCCCTACGAGCAGTACTTC
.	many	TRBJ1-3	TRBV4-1	CASSRNSDRLSGNTIYF	TGCGCCAGCAGCCGGAACTCAGACAGGCTCTCTGGAAACACCATATATTTT
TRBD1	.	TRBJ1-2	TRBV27	CASMGTGRAYGYGYTF	TGTGCCAGCATGGGGACAGGGAGGGCTTATGGCTATGGCTACACCTTC
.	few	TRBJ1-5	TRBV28	CASIRRGTSKSNQPQHF	TGTGCCAGCATTCGACGGGGCACCTCCAAGAGCAATCAGCCCCAGCATTTT
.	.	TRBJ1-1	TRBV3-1	CASSPRGTGRITEAFF	TGTGCCAGCAGCCCCAGAGGGACGGGGAGGATCACTGAAGCTTTCTTT
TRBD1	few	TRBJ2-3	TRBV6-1	CASRRDRGTDTQYF	TGTGCCAGCAGGAGGGACAGAGGCACAGATACGCAGTATTTT
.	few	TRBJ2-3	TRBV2	CASAGILGTDTQYF	TGTGCCAGTGCAGGGATCTTGGGCACAGATACGCAGTATTTT
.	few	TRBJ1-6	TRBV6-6	CASSYSYRRDSPLHF	TGTGCCAGCAGTTACTCATACAGGAGGGATTCACCCCTCCACTTT
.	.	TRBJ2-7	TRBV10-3	CAISEGIYEQYF	TGTGCCATCAGTGAGGGGATATACGAGCAGTACTTC
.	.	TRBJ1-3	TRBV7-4	CASSPRGDHSGNTIYF	TGTGCCAGCAGCCCTAGAGGAGATCACTCTGGAAACACCATATATTTT
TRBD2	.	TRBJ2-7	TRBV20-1	CSARLGPGWGAGTYEQYF	TGCAGTGCTAGATTGGGGCCCGGGTGGGGAGCGGGAACCTACGAGCAGTACTTC
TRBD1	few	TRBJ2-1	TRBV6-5	CASNRQGANRDEQFF	TGTGCCAGCAACAGACAGGGGGCTAATCGGGATGAGCAGTTCTTC
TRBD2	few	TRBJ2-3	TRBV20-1	CSSLAGTDTQYF	TGCAGTTCACTAGCGGGCACAGATACGCAGTATTTT
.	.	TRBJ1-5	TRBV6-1	CASSYSGSDWQPQHF	TGTGCCAGCAGTTACAGTGGCAGTGACTGGCAGCCCCAGCATTTT
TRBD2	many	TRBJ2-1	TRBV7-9	CASSWTSGGLGQFF	TGTGCCAGCAGTTGGACTAGCGGGGGCCTCGGGCAGTTCTTC
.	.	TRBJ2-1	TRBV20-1	CSASGDGSSYNEQFF	TGCAGTGCTAGCGGTGACGGGAGCTCCTACAATGAGCAGTTCTTC
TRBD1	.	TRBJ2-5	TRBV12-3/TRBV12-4	CASSFGQGVSETQYF	TGTGCCAGCAGTTTTGGACAGGGGGTCTCAGAGACCCAGTACTTC
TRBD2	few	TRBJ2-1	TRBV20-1	CSGPGLADNEQFF	TGCAGTGGCCCGGGACTAGCGGACAATGAGCAGTTCTTC